The 9 T cell receptor beta chains reported below all come from one sample, sequenced in a study of cytomegalovirus exposure and HLA in healthy donors. Profiling relied on immunoSEQ multiplex PCR, and the TCRdb table lists in-frame clones only, not all of them. The repertoire holds nearly 200,000 clones, roughly 82% seen once, with roughly 13% in the top ten. The sequenced sample consisted of PBMCs. These receptor sequences come from a woman aged 30 to 39 in good health and CMV-seropositive.

The genes are TRBV5-1 and TRBJ2-7, with D unclear. Trimming cost V 1 base and J 1 base, with 6 bases left between them. The CDR3 is made up of 13 amino acids. In germline, CDR1 is SGHRS, CDR2 YFSETQ. CDR3 sequence: CASSLIESYEQYF. CDR3 DNA sequence: TGCGCCAGCAGCTTGATTGAGTCCTACGAGCAGTACTTC.

The gene calls are TRBV9 and TRBJ1-1; a possible D gene is TRBD1 (5 bases). Germline lookup yields CDR1 SGDLS and CDR2 YYNGEE. This CDR3 contains 15 residues. Trimming stripped 0 bases from V and 3 bases from J, with 12 bases between. CDR3 loop: CASSVDGGADTEAFF. In nucleotides, the CDR3 is TGTGCCAGCAGCGTAGATGGAGGGGCGGACACTGAAGCTTTCTTT.

The rearrangement joins TRBV5-1 to TRBJ2-7; D is possibly TRBD1 (6 bases). V was pared by 7 bases and J by 1 base, with 15 bases between. This CDR3 is 14 amino acids long. Germline V gene lookup returns CDR1 SGHRS and CDR2 YFSETQ. The CDR3: CASGPTGNSYEQYF. CDR3 sequence (DNA): TGCGCCAGCGGACCTACAGGGAATTCCTACGAGCAGTACTTC. Variable domain in full (rest from reference TRBV5-1 and TRBJ2-7): KAGVTQTPRYLIKTRGQQVTLSCSPISGHRSVSWYQQTPGQGLQFLFEYFSETQRNKGNFPGRFSGRQFSNSRSEMNVSTLELGDSALYLCASGPTGNSYEQYFGPGTRLTVT.

The V call is TRBV6-5, the J call TRBJ2-7; 7 bases line up with TRBD1. V gave up 7 bases and J gave up 3 bases; unmatched junction bases: 6. Germline V gene data show CDR1 as MNHEY and CDR2 as SVGAGI. The length of the CDR3 is 13 residues. The CDR3 spells CASTPGQHYEQYF. The CDR3, as DNA: TGTGCCAGCACCCCGGGACAGCACTACGAGCAGTACTTC.

The J gene is TRBJ1-1, the V gene TRBV6-1, with 9 nucleotides matching TRBD1. V lost 6 bases and J lost 11; bases outside the gene matches: 7. CDR1 and CDR2 (germline): MNHNS, SASEGT. The CDR3 loop spans 12 amino acids. The CDR3 DNA reads TGTGCCAGCAGACGGACAGGGGATGAGGCTTTCTTT. Protein: CASRRTGDEAFF.

V is TRBV25-1 and J is TRBJ2-3; tentative D call: TRBD1 (6 bases). With 1 base removed from V and 0 bases from J, the gap between germline ends came to 11 bases. Germline CDR1 and CDR2: MGHDK and SYGVNS. This CDR3 is 16 amino acids long. CDR3 sequence reads: CASSESRDISTDTQYF. In DNA form, the CDR3 reads TGTGCCAGCAGTGAATCTAGGGACATTAGCACAGATACGCAGTATTTT.

DNA for the CDR3: TGTGCCAGCAGCTTAGGGACCCCACTAGGGGAGCAGTTCTTC. Translated, it gives CASSLGTPLGEQFF. The V call is TRBV11-2, the J call TRBJ2-1, with a possible D match to TRBD2 (5 bases). CDR1 SGHAT and CDR2 FQNNGV come from the germline V gene. The CDR3 spans 14 residues. V shed 1 base and J shed 10 bases, with 14 bases lying between them.

The chain has TRBV14 and TRBJ1-3; D not resolved. The CDR3 sequence is 13 residues long. Germline-derived CDR1 and CDR2 are SGHDN and FVKESK. The V end was cut by 1 base, the J end by 5 bases, with 6 bases between. DNA for the CDR3: TGTGCCAGCAGCCAAGGCAGGCGAAACACCATATATTTT. Its protein is CASSQGRRNTIYF.

The chain employs TRBV5-1 and TRBJ2-1; 10 nucleotides agree with TRBD2. Trimming took 0 bases from V and 5 from J; bases not matched to a gene: 2. CDR1 and CDR2 (germline): SGHRS, YFSETQ. The CDR3 covers 15 residues. The CDR3 sequence is CASSLVLAGNNEQFF. The CDR3 DNA sequence: TGCGCCAGCAGCTTGGTACTAGCGGGAAACAATGAGCAGTTCTTC.